The 15 T cell receptor beta chains reported below all come from one sample, sequenced in a study of CD8 T cells in ankylosing spondylitis. TCRdb passed the 5' RACE reads through MiXCR, listing each CDR3 protein once. The profile shows 250,000 to 350,000 distinct CDR3 sequences, under 25% of them singletons. Sequencing was performed on blood, either unsorted or a sorted T cell fraction (not recorded which). These receptors came from a female donor with ankylosing spondylitis or in good health (not recorded which).

J is TRBJ1-1 and V is TRBV5-1; 9 bases line up with TRBD1. The CDR3 is made up of 16 amino acids. CDR1 is SGHRS, CDR2 YFSETQ, per germline. After removal of 4 bases from V and 0 bases from J, the junction contained 7 bases not matched to a gene. The CDR3 loop is CASSAGTGWLNTEAFF. CDR3 coding DNA: TGCGCCAGCAGCGCGGGGACAGGGTGGCTGAACACTGAAGCTTTCTTT.

This chain uses TRBV6-1 with TRBJ2-1, with 8 positions matching TRBD1. The CDR3 is 15 residues long. Trimming took 5 bases from V and 7 from J; bases not matched to a gene: 10. The V gene's germline CDR1 is MNHNS and CDR2 SASEGT. The CDR3 protein is CASSRQGSLGNEQFF. In nucleotides, the CDR3 is TGTGCCAGCAGTCGACAGGGGAGTCTAGGTAATGAGCAGTTCTTC.

J is TRBJ2-3 and V is TRBV10-3, with 7 bases fitting TRBD1. CDR1 is ENHRY, CDR2 SYGVKD, per germline. The CDR3 extends over 12 amino acids. Germline trimming cut 10 bases from V and 5 bases from J; bases unmatched to any gene: 6. As DNA, the CDR3 is TGTGCCACCGGGACAGAGGGAGATACGCAGTATTTT. Translating it yields CATGTEGDTQYF.

This clonotype came up many times. The CDR3, as DNA: TGTGCCAGCAGCTATAGGAGGACGGGCGGGGAGCTGTTTTTT. It codes for CASSYRRTGGELFF. The chain employs TRBV6-5 and TRBJ2-2; D is perhaps TRBD2 (5 bases). Trimming cost V 6 bases and J 7 bases, with 15 bases left between them. The CDR3 covers 14 residues. The germline CDR1 and CDR2 sequences are MNHEY and SVGAGI.

There are many counts of this clonotype. The chain has TRBV27 and TRBJ2-2; the D is unclear. V lost 5 bases, J lost 1 base, and 8 bases lay in between. This CDR3 comprises 14 residues. CDR1 is MNHEY, CDR2 SMNVEV, per germline (reference sequence). In nucleotides, the CDR3 is TGTGCCAGCAGTCCCGGGCTGAACACCGGGGAGCTGTTTTTT. The encoded protein is CASSPGLNTGELFF.

This clonotype was counted between two and nine times. The V and J genes are TRBV12-2 and TRBJ2-7; TRBD2, as called in the table, went unchecked against the DNA. TRBV12-2 is given as a pseudogene. CDR3 length: 16 amino acids. The CDR3 region is CASRLGTSLIRYEQYF. In DNA, the CDR3 is TGTGCAAGTCGCTTAGGAACTAGCCTCATTCGTTACGAGCAGTACTTC.

In DNA form, the CDR3 reads TGCGCCAGCAGCCGGGACTCCTACGCTAAGGACATTCAGTACTTC. Its translation: CASSRDSYAKDIQYF. This chain uses TRBV4-3 with TRBJ2-4; maybe TRBD2 (6 bases). The CDR3 runs 15 residues. With 4 bases removed from V and 8 bases from J, the gap between germline ends came to 18 bases. The germline gives CDR1 LGHNA, CDR2 YSLEER.

CDR3 nucleotides: TGTGCCAGCTCACCCATCGATGAGCAGTTCTTC. Its translation: CASSPIDEQFF. The gene calls are TRBV18 and TRBJ2-1; no reliable D call. V was shortened by 3 bases and J by 8 bases, with 5 bases between the two germline ends. The CDR3 has 11 amino acids. Germline CDR1 is KGHSH and CDR2 is LQKENI.

The chain uses TRBV20-1 and TRBJ2-1, with TRBD2 as a possible D gene (7 bases). The CDR3 runs to 14 residues. The germline V gene encodes CDR1 DFQATT and CDR2 SNEGSKA (reference sequence). The CDR3 DNA sequence: TGCAGCTGGGGGGGGCTCCGATCTTACAATGAGCAGTTCTTC. Amino acid sequence: CSWGGLRSYNEQFF.

This clonotype appeared many times. The chain is built from TRBV4-3 and TRBJ2-7, with D uncertain. V lost 4 bases and J lost 0, with 10 bases in between. Germline values: CDR1 LGHNA, CDR2 YSLEER. The CDR3 is made up of 14 amino acids. The chain's CDR3 is CASSPRRSSYEQYF. In DNA, the CDR3 is TGCGCCAGCAGCCCTAGGCGGAGCTCCTACGAGCAGTACTTC.

This clonotype was found a few times. The CDR3 reads CASSGRGELFF. The CDR3 bases are TGTGCCAGCAGCGGACGGGGGGAGCTGTTTTTT. The chain couples TRBV7-6 to TRBJ2-2; D is unclear. The CDR3 loop spans 11 amino acids. The V end was cut by 5 bases, the J end by 8 bases, with 6 bases between. The germline CDR1 and CDR2 sequences are SGHVS and FNYEAQ.

Points on this clonotype: Germline and junction disagree at one end, which may indicate a read error. This sequence joins TRBV11-3 and TRBJ1-1; D may be TRBD1 (5 bases). The CDR3 loop spans 12 amino acids. CDR1 and CDR2 from the germline V gene are SGHNT and YENEEA. In DNA, the CDR3 is TGTTCCAGCAGCTTAGGGGATACTGAAGCTTTCTTT. Residues: CSSSLGDTEAFF.

This clonotype was recorded a few times. The chain carries TRBV7-6 and TRBJ2-1; D is perhaps TRBD1 (5 bases). The CDR3 has 15 residues. From germline, CDR1 is SGHVS and CDR2 FNYEAQ. V dropped 2 bases and J dropped 1 base, with 9 bases sitting between them. The CDR3 loop is CASSLLGDSYNEQFF. The CDR3 nucleotides are TGTGCCAGCAGCTTACTAGGGGATTCCTACAATGAGCAGTTCTTC.

This clonotype was found a few times. The CDR3 bases are TGCAGTGCTAGAGATCCAGGGAATCCCTACTATGGCTACACCTTC. Residues: CSARDPGNPYYGYTF. The chain joins TRBV20-1 to TRBJ1-2; TRBD1 is a possible D gene (5 bases). Trimming pared 0 bases from V and 3 bases from J, leaving 14 bases between. The CDR3 runs 15 residues. Per the germline V gene, CDR1 is DFQATT and CDR2 is SNEGSKA (reference sequence).

V gene TRBV6-1 combines with J gene TRBJ2-3, with 7 bases lining up with TRBD2. CDR3 size: 14 residues. Germline values: CDR1 MNHNS, CDR2 SASEGT. The CDR3 loop is CAHDSGSYTDTQYF. Here the CDR3 DNA reads TGTGCTCATGATAGCGGGTCCTACACAGATACGCAGTATTTT.